This paragraph covers one T cell receptor (beta chain) sequence. Its cognate antigen is unknown. Each sample came from a Caucasian adult donor living in Nashville, Tennessee. Splitting the CD4+ cells yielded a CD45RA+ naive subset and a CD45RA-negative memory subset. Per the germline V gene, CDR1 is SGHAT and CDR2 is FQNNGV. Trimming pared 4 bases from V and 2 bases from J, leaving 15 bases between. The CDR3 contains 15 residues. Method: immunoSEQ multiplex PCR; TCRdb's copy keeps in-frame clones and lacks some. The sample includes 1,500,000 or so clones, 95% to 97% of them seen just once. This sample was included in a study of shared clonotypes between healthy human individuals. Study-wide points: Generation probabilities were higher for clonotypes shared across all four sorted-subset donors than for unshared ones. Donor clonotype sharing was expected to depend on sequencing depth.

The V and J genes are TRBV11-2 and TRBJ2-7; TRBD1 or TRBD2 may be the D gene (5 bases each). The receptor's source is a young man in good health. Sample: naive CD4+ T cells sorted from blood. Subset specified: CD45RA+ positively selected. The CDR3 sequence: CASSSGQTLPYEQYF. CDR3 DNA sequence: TGTGCCAGCAGCTCGGGGCAGACCCTACCCTACGAGCAGTACTTC. Using reference TRBV11-2 and TRBJ2-7 for the parts outside the CDR3, the full variable domain is EAGVAQSPRYKIIEKRQSVAFWCNPISGHATLYWYQQILGQGPKLLIQFQNNGVVDDSQLPKDRFSAERLKGVDSTLKIQPAKLEDSAVYLCASSSGQTLPYEQYFGPGTRLTVT.